The clone carrying this T cell receptor beta chain was counted at least ten times. Germline CDR1 reads GTSNPN; CDR2 reads SVGIG (reference sequence). The CDR3 loop spans 13 amino acids. V shed 7 bases and J shed 0 bases, with 13 bases lying between them. This sample was taken from a study of T cells in Graves' hyperthyroidism and ophthalmopathy. TCR beta CDR3 region amplification was performed from RNA transcripts. With the HTBI primer set, the TCR CDR3 went through a first round of RT-PCR. TCRdb independently ran MiXCR on the multiplex PCR reads; one entry per CDR3 protein. The sample holds around 380,000 distinct CDR3 sequences, roughly 13% seen once.

Specimen: blood. The TCR originated in a man aged 25 to 45 with Graves' hyperthyroidism that later progressed to Graves' ophthalmopathy. The chain has TRBV30 and TRBJ2-7, with D perhaps TRBD2 (6 bases). The CDR3 sequence: CALGLVSSYEQYF. The DNA of the CDR3 is TGTGCCTTGGGACTGGTGAGCTCCTACGAGCAGTACTTC.